One and the same sample provided the 22 T cell receptor beta chains below, sequenced in a study of shared clonotypes between healthy human individuals. Some clones are missing from TCRdb's copy, which holds only in-frame ones; the method was immunoSEQ multiplex PCR. Seen here are over a million clones, roughly 96% observed once, and the top ten hold over 1%. Sequencing was done on a sample of naive CD4+ T cells sorted from blood. Subset given: CD45RA+ positively selected. Receptors were obtained from a man between 25 and 39 years old in good health.

The gene calls are TRBV10-3 and TRBJ2-7; perhaps TRBD1 as D (7 bases). The germline gives CDR1 ENHRY, CDR2 SYGVKD. This CDR3 is built from 13 residues. V shed 10 bases and J shed 0 bases, with 13 bases lying between them. CDR3: CASRGALSYEQYF. In DNA form, the CDR3 reads TGTGCCAGCAGGGGGGCGCTCTCCTACGAGCAGTACTTC.

The chain recombines TRBV6-1 with TRBJ2-1; the match to TRBD2 covers 9 bases. The V gene end was trimmed by 4 bases and the J gene end by 12 bases; junction bases not matched to a gene: 10. This CDR3 has 14 residues. CDR1 and CDR2 (germline): MNHNS, SASEGT. CDR3 amino acids: CASSVSGSLSGQFF. CDR3 nucleotides: TGTGCCAGCAGTGTTAGCGGGAGTCTCTCAGGGCAGTTCTTC.

The chain couples TRBV6-1 to TRBJ1-2; 8 bases line up with TRBD1. The CDR3 is 14 amino acids. Germline V gene data show CDR1 as MNHNS and CDR2 as SASEGT. J was trimmed by 8 bases and V by 3 bases; bases with no gene match: 8. The CDR3, as DNA: TGTGCCAGCAGTGATTCTTACAGGGGGTCCGGCTACACCTTC. Amino acids: CASSDSYRGSGYTF.

The chain carries TRBV21-1 and TRBJ2-4; the table names TRBD2, a call not compared with the DNA. TRBV21-1 is an annotated pseudogene. There are 17 residues in the CDR3. CDR3 nucleotide sequence: TGTGCCAGCAGCAGACGGTCCAAGCGCTCCCAAGAAGACATTCAGTACTTC. It specifies CASSRRSKRSQEDIQYF.

The CDR3 loop is CASSLFSSGASYNEQFF. CDR3 DNA: TGTGCCAGCAGTTTATTTTCTAGCGGGGCTTCCTACAATGAGCAGTTCTTC. The rearrangement joins TRBV28 to TRBJ2-1, with 9 positions matching TRBD2. J lost 1 base, V lost 1 base, and 5 bases had no gene match. Germline V CDR1 and CDR2: MDHEN, SYDVKM. The CDR3 contains 17 residues.

This clone was seen a handful of times. The same CDR3 can be traced to other DNA sequences in this sample. The chain is built from TRBV18 and TRBJ2-5, with D uncertain. Deletions cut 6 bases from V and 3 bases from J, with 5 bases between. Germline V gene sequence: CDR1 KGHSH, CDR2 LQKENI. The CDR3 sequence is 11 residues long. CDR3 region: CASSPKETQYF. The CDR3 DNA reads TGTGCCAGCTCCCCCAAAGAGACCCAGTACTTC.

This clone was picked up one time. The V and J genes are TRBV15 and TRBJ2-3, with 16 positions matching TRBD2. The length of the CDR3 is 18 residues. The ends lost 0 bases at V and 4 bases at J; junction bases unmatched: 4. Germline CDR1 reads LNHNV; CDR2 reads YYDKDF (reference sequence). The CDR3 loop reads CATSRDGTSGRAADTQYF. The DNA of the CDR3 is TGTGCCACCAGCAGAGATGGGACTAGCGGGAGGGCTGCAGATACGCAGTATTTT.

The chain is built from TRBV10-3 and TRBJ2-1; TRBD2 matches 7 bases. CDR3 size: 15 residues. CDR1 is ENHRY, CDR2 SYGVKD, per germline. With 3 bases clipped from V and 7 bases from J, the junction kept 9 bases outside the gene matches. This CDR3 reads CAISEIGLGINEQFF. In DNA, the CDR3 is TGTGCCATCAGTGAAATAGGACTAGGCATTAATGAGCAGTTCTTC.

This clone was found once. V and J are TRBV6-1 and TRBJ2-1; no reliable D call. The CDR3 has 17 residues. Germline-derived CDR1 and CDR2 are MNHNS and SASEGT. The V end lost 0 bases, the J end lost 0 bases, and 12 bases lay between the germline ends. CDR3 in amino acids: CASSEALTASSYNEQFF. The CDR3, as DNA: TGTGCCAGCAGTGAAGCGTTAACGGCAAGCTCCTACAATGAGCAGTTCTTC.

The genes are TRBV28 and TRBJ2-7, with D tentatively TRBD2 (6 bases). The CDR3 is 11 residues long. CDR1 and CDR2 from the germline V gene are MDHEN and SYDVKM. The V and J ends lost 4 bases and 7 bases respectively, with 8 bases between them. The CDR3 nucleotides read TGTGCCAGCAGTTCCGGGACTGAGCAGTACTTC. Protein product: CASSSGTEQYF.

This clone turned up a few times. The J gene is TRBJ2-7, the V gene TRBV2, with 7 nucleotides matching TRBD1. The trim removed 7 bases at V and 3 bases at J, leaving 6 bases unmatched. This CDR3 is built from 13 residues. Looked up from germline, CDR1 is SNHLY and CDR2 is FYNNEI. The CDR3 here is CASTATGFYEQYF. CDR3 coding DNA: TGTGCCAGCACAGCGACAGGGTTCTACGAGCAGTACTTC.

V gene TRBV9 combines with J gene TRBJ2-4; 11 positions match TRBD2. Germline values: CDR1 SGDLS, CDR2 YYNGEE. V was pared by 3 bases and J by 7 bases, with 3 bases of the junction left unmatched. This CDR3 has 14 amino acids. This CDR3 is CASSAGLAVNIQYF. The CDR3 DNA follows: TGTGCCAGCAGCGCGGGACTAGCGGTGAACATTCAGTACTTC.

This sequence joins TRBV13 and TRBJ2-4, with 11 positions matching TRBD1. The CDR3 has 15 amino acids. CDR1 PRHDT and CDR2 FYEKMQ come from the germline V gene (reference sequence). Losses at the gene ends were 2 bases for V and 7 bases for J; bases not matched to a gene: 4. CDR3 in DNA: TGTGCCAGCAGCTTAAGTGGGACAGGGGGGAACATTCAGTACTTC. Protein sequence: CASSLSGTGGNIQYF.

This sequence joins TRBV7-2 and TRBJ2-3, with D possibly TRBD2 on 6 matching bases. The CDR3 contains 17 residues. V shed 1 base and J shed 2 bases, with 16 bases lying between them. The V gene's germline CDR1 is SGHTA and CDR2 FQGNSA. CDR3 region: CASSLVSGGSNTDTQYF. CDR3 DNA: TGTGCCAGCAGCTTAGTTAGCGGAGGGAGCAACACAGATACGCAGTATTTT.

The rearrangement links TRBV6-1 to TRBJ2-1; possibly TRBD1 or TRBD2 for D (5 bases each). V was shortened by 3 bases and J by 10 bases, with 13 bases between the two germline ends. The CDR3 covers 13 residues. Germline assignment: CDR1 MNHNS and CDR2 SASEGT. DNA for the CDR3: TGTGCCAGCAGTGAGGGGGTCCCGGGGGAGCAGTTCTTC. Protein: CASSEGVPGEQFF.

The rearrangement uses TRBV7-9 and TRBJ2-2; 8 bases fit TRBD2. The germline V gene has CDR1 SEHNR and CDR2 FQNEAQ (reference sequence). Unmatched junction bases numbered 1, after V lost 1 base and J lost 3 bases. The CDR3 runs to 15 residues. The CDR3 is CASSLVLADTGELFF. The CDR3 coding sequence is TGTGCCAGCAGCTTAGTACTAGCGGACACCGGGGAGCTGTTTTTT.

The chain has TRBV5-5 and TRBJ2-2, with TRBD2 matching 7 bases. Germline CDR1 is SGHKS and CDR2 is YYEKEE (reference sequence). The CDR3 extends over 17 amino acids. The trim removed 2 bases at V and 4 bases at J, leaving 11 bases unmatched. The CDR3 DNA follows: TGTGCCAGCAGCTTCAGAAGTACGGGAGGTACCACCGGGGAGCTGTTTTTT. It is translated as CASSFRSTGGTTGELFF.

This chain connects TRBV9 to TRBJ1-5; 7 bases are shared with TRBD1. There are 14 residues in the CDR3. Per the germline V gene, CDR1 is SGDLS and CDR2 is YYNGEE. V lost 0 bases to trimming and J lost 7 bases; unmatched junction nucleotides: 4. The CDR3 region is CASSVGAGGQPQHF. In DNA form, the CDR3 reads TGTGCCAGCAGCGTAGGGGCAGGGGGACAGCCCCAGCATTTT.

This chain joins TRBV30 and TRBJ2-7, with D possibly called TRBD1 or TRBD2 (5 bases each). The CDR3 has 13 amino acids. V was clipped by 2 bases and J by 10 bases, with 18 bases between them. Germline V gene sequence: CDR1 GTSNPN, CDR2 SVGIG (reference sequence). The CDR3 DNA reads as TGTGCCTGGAGTTCCGGGACCTCTAGTATTCAGTACTTC. Protein sequence: CAWSSGTSSIQYF.

This sequence joins TRBV5-5 and TRBJ2-2; the D is unclear. This CDR3 is 15 amino acids long. V was cut by 0 bases and J by 6 bases, with 12 bases left in between. From germline, CDR1 is SGHKS and CDR2 YYEKEE (reference sequence). CDR3 nucleotide sequence: TGTGCCAGCAGCTTGGCACCAGCGCAAGCCGGGGAGCTGTTTTTT. This translates into CASSLAPAQAGELFF.

The chain has TRBV2 and TRBJ2-1, with 8 bases aligning to TRBD1. The CDR3 is made up of 16 amino acids. Germline CDR1 SNHLY, CDR2 FYNNEI. V trimming: 6 bases; J trimming: 2 bases; junction bases outside the gene matches: 9. In nucleotides, the CDR3 is TGTGCCAGCAGGGCCGGCGGCAGGGGGCCCTACAATGAGCAGTTCTTC. This translates into CASRAGGRGPYNEQFF.

V and J are TRBV28 and TRBJ1-5; TRBD1 matches at 9 bases. The CDR3 runs to 14 residues. The V gene end was trimmed by 5 bases and the J gene end by 5 bases; junction bases not matched to a gene: 4. The germline gives CDR1 MDHEN, CDR2 SYDVKM. This chain's CDR3 is CASSADRGDQPQHF. The CDR3 nucleotides are TGTGCCAGCAGTGCCGACAGGGGGGATCAGCCCCAGCATTTT.